This TCR beta chain is from a study of CD8+CD57+ T cells in acquired aplastic anemia. Study in general: The sorted CD4+ and CD8+ cells yielded an average about 3.5 ug of DNA. Researchers reported that healthy donors averaged about 10 million reads for CD4+ cells. Study-wide results and caveats: The study identified twenty-nine CD8+ CDR3 sequences shared by patients and controls.

About this clonotype itself: Antigen: not known.

The V gene lost 5 bases and the J gene lost 0 bases, with 8 bases spanning the gap. Germline V lookup: CDR1 SEHNR, CDR2 FQNEAQ (reference sequence). The CDR3 has 14 residues. Genomic DNA constituted the template upon which TCR beta VDJ and CDR3 profiling was performed. MiXCR, applied by TCRdb to the reads, yields one record per CDR3 protein. The table has 400,000 to 450,000 distinct CDR3 sequences, about two thirds seen once. Material: sorted CD4+, CD8+, or CD8+CD57+ T cells (not recorded which) from PBMCs. The source is a human donor in good health, serving as a control. The chain couples TRBV7-9 to TRBJ1-3; D ambiguous. Here the CDR3 reads CASSAPGSGNTIYF. CDR3 DNA: TGTGCCAGCAGCGCACCGGGCTCTGGAAACACCATATATTTT.